These 8 T cell receptor beta chains originate from one sample sequenced in a study of CD8+ T cells in alopecia areata. Peripheral blood, together with lesional scalp punch biopsies, was collected from alopecia areata patients. Once RNA had been extracted, it was reverse transcribed into cDNA to act as the sequencing template. The table came from immunoSEQ multiplex PCR; TCRdb's copy has only in-frame clones and leaves some out. This table has 15,000 to 16,000 clones, less than 70% appearing once. The sequenced sample was skin. These receptors originate from a human donor with alopecia areata.

This clone turned up a few times. The J gene is TRBJ2-1, the V gene TRBV28; maybe TRBD2 (6 bases). Trimming left V 2 bases short and J 1 base short, with 6 bases between. Per the germline V gene, CDR1 is MDHEN and CDR2 is SYDVKM. The CDR3 covers 14 residues. CDR3 coding DNA: TGTGCCAGCAGTTTAGGGGGGTCCTACAATGAGCAGTTCTTC. Its protein is CASSLGGSYNEQFF.

This clone was counted a few times. The chain employs TRBV6-1 and TRBJ2-1; D gene uncertain. The CDR3 runs 13 residues. CDR1 and CDR2 (germline): MNHNS, SASEGT. V gave up 5 bases and J gave up 9 bases, with 14 bases separating them. In nucleotides, the CDR3 is TGTGCCAGCAGTCCCGGTCTTGAGCGTGAGCAGTTCTTC. Protein: CASSPGLEREQFF.

J is TRBJ2-1 and V is TRBV19; D is possibly TRBD1 or TRBD2 (6 bases each). With 7 bases removed from V and 6 bases from J, the gap between germline ends came to 25 bases. CDR1 is LNHDA and CDR2 is SQIVND in the germline V gene (reference sequence). The CDR3 is 17 residues long. CDR3 sequence reads: CASKRGALSKPSNEQFF. CDR3 sequence (DNA): TGTGCCAGTAAAAGGGGGGCTCTTTCTAAGCCCAGCAATGAGCAGTTCTTC.

The chain has TRBV28 and TRBJ1-2; D is uncertain. Per the germline V gene, CDR1 is MDHEN and CDR2 is SYDVKM. The CDR3 loop spans 16 amino acids. Trimming removed 5 bases at V and 0 bases at J, with 16 bases between. The CDR3 DNA follows: TGTGCCAGCAGTACCGACCGTTTACGGGCTAACTATGGCTACACCTTC. Its protein is CASSTDRLRANYGYTF.

CDR3 DNA sequence: TGTGCCAGCAGCCCGCCGGCGGCCGCAGCCTACGAGCAGTACTTC. It codes for CASSPPAAAAYEQYF. The chain joins TRBV7-2 to TRBJ2-7; no firm D call. Germline V gene lookup returns CDR1 SGHTA and CDR2 FQGNSA. V shed 5 bases and J shed 2 bases, with 16 bases lying between them. The CDR3 length is 15 residues.

The chain links TRBV30 to TRBJ1-2; D uncertain. Germline V gives CDR1 GTSNPN, CDR2 SVGIG (reference sequence). Trimming cost V 8 bases and J 4 bases, with 17 bases left between them. This CDR3 is 13 amino acids long. The CDR3 here is CALQRGDSYGYTF. The CDR3 bases are TGTGCCCTACAACGCGGGGATTCCTATGGCTACACCTTC.

The CDR3: CASSLAPWSWGSGGYTF. CDR3 coding DNA: TGTGCCAGCAGCTTAGCCCCCTGGTCTTGGGGTTCGGGTGGCTACACCTTC. The J gene is TRBJ1-2, the V gene TRBV7-6, with no clear D. Trimming left V 0 bases short and J 7 bases short, with 21 bases between. Germline CDR1 SGHVS, CDR2 FNYEAQ. There are 17 residues in the CDR3.

The V and J genes are TRBV6-5 and TRBJ2-5; 8 bases agree with TRBD2. V was clipped by 4 bases and J by 5 bases; unmatched bases: 6. The CDR3 length is 14 residues. The V gene's germline CDR1 is MNHEY and CDR2 SVGAGI. This CDR3 reads CASSSASGWETQYF. The DNA for the CDR3 is TGTGCCAGCAGTTCTGCTAGCGGGTGGGAGACCCAGTACTTC.